What follows are 21 T cell receptor beta chains derived from one specimen sequenced in a study of blood T cells in healthy people across ages. The authors ran a second PCR of about 7 to 11 cycles using a sample-barcoded 5' primer and a J-beta primer mix. Using its own MiXCR run on the 5' RACE reads, TCRdb lists one record per CDR3 protein. The sample lists 580,000 or so distinct CDR3 sequences, around half seen once, with around 23% in the top ten. Sequencing input: blood. These receptors originate from a man older than 75 in good health.

This clonotype was found once. The chain has TRBV18 and TRBJ1-1; TRBD1 agrees at 8 bases. Germline CDR1 is KGHSH and CDR2 is LQKENI. The CDR3 covers 13 residues. The trim removed 3 bases at V and 6 bases at J, leaving 3 bases unmatched. The CDR3 DNA follows: TGTGCCAGCTCACCGAACAGGGGGGCTGAAGCTTTCTTT. This translates into CASSPNRGAEAFF. Full variable domain (outside the CDR3, taken from reference TRBV18 and TRBJ1-1): NAGVMQNPRHLVRRRGQEARLRCSPMKGHSHVYWYRQLPEEGLKFMVYLQKENIIDESGMPKERFSAEFPKEGPSILRIQQVVRGDSAAYFCASSPNRGAEAFFGQGTRLTVV.

The CDR3 reads CSATMRNEQFF. CDR3 in DNA: TGCAGTGCTACCATGCGCAATGAGCAGTTCTTC. The chain uses TRBV20-1 and TRBJ2-1; no clear D. CDR3 length: 11 amino acids. Trimming took 4 bases from V and 6 from J, leaving 7 bases between them. CDR1 and CDR2 (germline): DFQATT, SNEGSKA (reference sequence).

This rearrangement joins TRBV4-1 to TRBJ2-1; 8 nucleotides line up with TRBD2. The germline V gene has CDR1 MGHRA and CDR2 YSYEKL. Trimming cost V 1 base and J 5 bases; bases outside gene matches: 10. The CDR3 is made up of 17 amino acids. Here the CDR3 reads CASSQVVAGLLNNEQFF. CDR3 in DNA: TGCGCCAGCAGCCAAGTGGTAGCGGGACTTCTCAACAATGAGCAGTTCTTC.

V and J are TRBV4-2 and TRBJ2-7; maybe TRBD1 (6 bases). The CDR3 loop spans 15 amino acids. Trimming took 1 base from V and 1 from J, leaving 11 bases between them. Germline CDR1 and CDR2: LGHNA and YNFKEQ. The CDR3 loop is CASSQASTGSYEQYF. In DNA, the CDR3 is TGTGCCAGCAGCCAAGCTTCGACAGGATCCTACGAGCAGTACTTC.

This clonotype was counted only a few times. The rearrangement joins TRBV7-9 to TRBJ2-1; tentatively, D is TRBD1 or TRBD2 (6 bases each). CDR1 and CDR2 (germline): SEHNR, FQNEAQ (reference sequence). V shed 1 base and J shed 2 bases, with 12 bases lying between them. This CDR3 region has 16 residues. The CDR3 region has the DNA TGTGCCAGCAGCTTAGACGGGGGCTGGGCCTACAATGAGCAGTTCTTC. It is translated as CASSLDGGWAYNEQFF.

This clonotype was seen a handful of times. The V and J genes are TRBV12-3 or TRBV12-4 and TRBJ1-2, with a tentative D call TRBD1 (6 bases). The CDR3 sequence is 11 residues long. Trimming left V 6 bases short and J 7 bases short, with 9 bases between. The CDR3: CASRTGFGYTF. The CDR3 DNA reads as TGTGCCAGCAGAACAGGGTTTGGCTACACCTTC.

The J gene is TRBJ1-2, the V gene TRBV3-1; 7 nucleotides align to TRBD1. The CDR3 consists of 14 residues. V trimming: 4 bases; J trimming: 7 bases; junction bases outside the gene matches: 9. CDR1 is LGHDT, CDR2 YNNKEL, per germline (reference sequence). In nucleotides, the CDR3 is TGTGCCAGCAGCCTGGGACAGTCCTTGGGTGGCTACACCTTC. Translated: CASSLGQSLGGYTF.

Details on this clonotype: This may be a read error, as it is one base from a much larger clone. The chain combines TRBV6-5 with TRBJ1-6, with 9 bases aligning to TRBD1. Germline values: CDR1 MNHEY, CDR2 SVGAGI. This CDR3 region has 16 residues. Here the CDR3 DNA reads TGTGCCAGCACCACGGGACAGGGAACCATGGGTTCACCCCCCCACTTT. Residues: CASTTGQGTMGSPPHF.

V and J are TRBV20-1 and TRBJ1-5; weak D call: TRBD1 (5 bases). Germline CDR1 DFQATT, CDR2 SNEGSKA (reference sequence). CDR3 length: 12 amino acids. Deletions cut 5 bases from V and 7 bases from J, with 12 bases between. The CDR3, as DNA: TGCAGTGCTGCTCGGGGCGGACAGCCCCAGCATTTT. Protein: CSAARGGQPQHF.

The chain links TRBV7-2 to TRBJ2-1, with a weak D call TRBD2 (6 bases). V was shortened by 1 base and J by 2 bases, with 15 bases between the two germline ends. The V gene's germline CDR1 is SGHTA and CDR2 FQGNSA. The CDR3 is 17 residues long. CDR3 in amino acids: CASSLGTGEVAYNEQFF. The DNA for the CDR3 is TGTGCCAGCAGCTTAGGGACTGGGGAGGTCGCCTACAATGAGCAGTTCTTC.

The chain combines TRBV7-2 with TRBJ2-7; the match to TRBD2 covers 7 bases. J gave up 7 bases and V 6 bases, and 15 bases lay outside the gene matches. Germline assignment: CDR1 SGHTA and CDR2 FQGNSA. This CDR3 has 15 amino acids. The CDR3 bases are TGTGCCAGCAGTCCTACTAGCGTCAGAGTCGGTGAGCAGTACTTC. This encodes CASSPTSVRVGEQYF.

This chain links TRBV6-2 or TRBV6-3 with TRBJ2-1, with a tentative D call TRBD1 (5 bases). The CDR3 length is 16 residues. In germline, CDR1 is MNHEY, CDR2 SVGEGT. Trimming pared 7 bases from V and 0 bases from J, leaving 16 bases between. The CDR3 here is CASTRTNQGSYNEQFF. DNA of the CDR3: TGTGCCAGCACCAGGACAAATCAGGGCTCCTACAATGAGCAGTTCTTC.

At least ten counts were recorded for this clonotype. This chain uses TRBV6-1 with TRBJ1-6; TRBD1 matches 8 bases. Germline V gives CDR1 MNHNS, CDR2 SASEGT. V shed 7 bases and J 9 bases; nucleotides not matched to a gene: 11. The CDR3 contains 15 residues. The CDR3 spells CASNPSTGGGSPLHF. DNA of the CDR3: TGTGCCAGCAACCCCTCAACAGGGGGTGGTTCACCCCTCCACTTT.

V and J are TRBV19 and TRBJ2-1; D possibly corresponds to TRBD1 (6 bases). Trimming left V 1 base short and J 15 bases short, with 13 bases between. CDR3 size: 12 residues. The germline V gene encodes CDR1 LNHDA and CDR2 SQIVND (reference sequence). CDR3 region: CASSIGETGLFF. CDR3 nucleotide sequence: TGTGCCAGTAGTATAGGGGAGACAGGTCTGTTCTTC.

This clonotype appeared a few times. The V gene is TRBV7-2, the J gene TRBJ2-7; D perhaps matches TRBD1 (6 bases). The CDR3 is made up of 17 amino acids. From germline, CDR1 is SGHTA and CDR2 FQGNSA. Trimming took 1 base from V and 0 from J, leaving 16 bases between them. For the CDR3, the DNA is TGTGCCAGCAGCTTAGTGGGCCAGGGGAGTTTCTCCTACGAGCAGTACTTC. It is translated as CASSLVGQGSFSYEQYF.

This chain links TRBV10-2 with TRBJ2-7, with TRBD2 matching 8 bases. The V segment lost 3 bases and the J segment 4 bases; nucleotides outside the gene matches: 11. The CDR3 runs 16 residues. Germline assignment: CDR1 WSHSY and CDR2 SAAADI. The CDR3 DNA is TGCGCCAGCAGTGAAAGTAGCGGGAACGGGAAGTACGAGCAGTACTTC. Its translation is CASSESSGNGKYEQYF.

The CDR3 sequence is CASSLDAGWSDTQYF. As DNA, the CDR3 is TGTGCCAGCAGCTTGGATGCGGGGTGGTCAGATACGCAGTATTTT. V gene TRBV7-2 combines with J gene TRBJ2-3, with TRBD2 as a possible D gene (6 bases). The CDR3 sequence is 15 residues long. The V end was cut by 3 bases, the J end by 4 bases, with 14 bases between. Germline V gives CDR1 SGHTA, CDR2 FQGNSA.

The rearrangement uses TRBV27 and TRBJ1-6, with TRBD1 as a possible D gene (5 bases). Germline V CDR1 and CDR2: MNHEY, SMNVEV (reference sequence). The CDR3 length is 13 residues. Trimming removed 10 bases from V and 10 bases from J, with 17 bases in between. The chain's CDR3 is CATRGVSRSPLHF. The DNA of the CDR3 is TGTGCCACCAGAGGGGTCTCGCGATCACCCCTCCACTTT.

This clonotype was observed many times. The chain uses TRBV6-5 and TRBJ2-1; D gene ambiguous. Germline values: CDR1 MNHEY, CDR2 SVGAGI. The V end was cut by 0 bases, the J end by 7 bases, with 13 bases between. The CDR3 has 15 residues. CDR3 sequence: CASSYSRTASNEQFF. CDR3 coding DNA: TGTGCCAGCAGTTACTCCCGGACGGCCTCGAATGAGCAGTTCTTC.

The chain joins TRBV6-5 to TRBJ2-5; 8 nucleotides agree with TRBD1. J gave up 7 bases and V 4 bases, and 5 bases lay outside the gene matches. The CDR3 has 13 amino acids. Germline V gene lookup returns CDR1 MNHEY and CDR2 SVGAGI. The CDR3 DNA sequence: TGTGCCAGCAGTTCCAGGACAGGGTCGACCCAGTACTTC. Translating it yields CASSSRTGSTQYF.

In this sample, this clonotype turned up a few times. The chain employs TRBV7-2 and TRBJ1-6; 9 nucleotides align to TRBD1. The V segment lost 2 bases and the J segment 10 bases; nucleotides outside the gene matches: 6. This CDR3 has 15 residues. Germline V gives CDR1 SGHTA, CDR2 FQGNSA. The CDR3 loop is CASSLQTGGTSPLHF. The CDR3 nucleotides read TGTGCCAGCAGCTTACAGACAGGGGGTACGTCACCCCTCCACTTT.